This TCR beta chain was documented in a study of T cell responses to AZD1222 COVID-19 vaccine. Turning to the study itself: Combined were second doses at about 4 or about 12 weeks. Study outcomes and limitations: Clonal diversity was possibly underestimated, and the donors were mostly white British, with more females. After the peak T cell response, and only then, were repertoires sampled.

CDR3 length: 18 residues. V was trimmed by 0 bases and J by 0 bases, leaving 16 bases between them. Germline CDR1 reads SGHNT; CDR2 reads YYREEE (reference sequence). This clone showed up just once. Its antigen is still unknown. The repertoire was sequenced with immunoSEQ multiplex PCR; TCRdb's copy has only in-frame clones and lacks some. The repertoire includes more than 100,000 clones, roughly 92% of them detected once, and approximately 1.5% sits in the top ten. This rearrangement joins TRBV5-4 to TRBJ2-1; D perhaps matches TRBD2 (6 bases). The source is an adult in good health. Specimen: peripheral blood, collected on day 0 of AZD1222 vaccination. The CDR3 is CASSLGPPGRSSYNEQFF. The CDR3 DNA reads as TGTGCCAGCAGCTTGGGACCTCCGGGGAGGAGCTCCTACAATGAGCAGTTCTTC.